This TCR beta chain was found in a study of post-analysis software for immune sequencing data. Study in general: Included courses were relapsing-remitting and secondary progressive multiple sclerosis; progressive-relapsing multiple sclerosis was also included. Study findings and constraints: When patients were compared with controls, 4 or 5 TRBV segments were more frequent, TRBV5-6, TRBV5-1 and TRBV20-1 among them. Relative to controls, patients with multiple sclerosis showed significantly lower normalized Chao1 diversity.

This clonotype was seen a few times. What it recognizes is unknown. Sequencing libraries made from TCR beta cDNA carried unique molecular identifiers. MiXCR was run by TCRdb on the PCR reads, yielding one entry per CDR3 protein. The sample has hundreds of thousands of distinct CDR3 sequences, around 64% seen once. The CDR3 loop spans 18 amino acids. Germline lookup yields CDR1 SGHRS and CDR2 YFSETQ. Trimming removed 2 bases from V and 3 bases from J; junction bases left unmatched: 7. The sequenced sample consisted of blood. The clonotype was recovered from a girl aged 2 to 9 with multiple sclerosis. The genes are TRBV5-1 and TRBJ2-1; 14 nucleotides match TRBD2. CDR3 sequence reads: CASSFPRTSGRFYNEQFF. Written as DNA, the CDR3 is TGCGCCAGCAGCTTCCCTAGGACTAGCGGGAGGTTCTACAATGAGCAGTTCTTC.